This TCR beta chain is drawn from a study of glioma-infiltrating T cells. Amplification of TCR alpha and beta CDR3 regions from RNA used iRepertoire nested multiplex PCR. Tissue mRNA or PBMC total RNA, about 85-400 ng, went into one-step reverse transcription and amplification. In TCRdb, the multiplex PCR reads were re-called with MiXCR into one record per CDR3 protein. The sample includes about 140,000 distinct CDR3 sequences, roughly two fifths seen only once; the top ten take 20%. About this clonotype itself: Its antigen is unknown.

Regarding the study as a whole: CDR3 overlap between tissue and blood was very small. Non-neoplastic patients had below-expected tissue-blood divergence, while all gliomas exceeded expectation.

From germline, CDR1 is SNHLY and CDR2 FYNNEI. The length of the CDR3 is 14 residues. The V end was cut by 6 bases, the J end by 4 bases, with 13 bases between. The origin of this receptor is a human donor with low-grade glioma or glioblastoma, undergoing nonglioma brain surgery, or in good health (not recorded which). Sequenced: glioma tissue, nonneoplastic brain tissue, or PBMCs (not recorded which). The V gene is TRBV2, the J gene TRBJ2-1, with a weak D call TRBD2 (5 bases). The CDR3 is CASSEQTTYNEQFF. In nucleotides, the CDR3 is TGTGCCAGCAGCGAGCAGACTACTTACAATGAGCAGTTCTTC.